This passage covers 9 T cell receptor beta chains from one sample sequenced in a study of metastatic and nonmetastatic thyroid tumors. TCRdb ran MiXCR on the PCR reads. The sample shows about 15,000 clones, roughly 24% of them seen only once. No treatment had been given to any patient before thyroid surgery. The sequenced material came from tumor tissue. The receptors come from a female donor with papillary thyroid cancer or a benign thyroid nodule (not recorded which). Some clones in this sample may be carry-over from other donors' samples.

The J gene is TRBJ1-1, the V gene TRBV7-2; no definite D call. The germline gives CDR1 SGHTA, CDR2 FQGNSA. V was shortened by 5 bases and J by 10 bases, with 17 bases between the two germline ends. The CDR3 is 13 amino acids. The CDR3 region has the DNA TGTGCCAGCAGCCCACGACTGGCAGTGGGAGCTTTCTTT. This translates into CASSPRLAVGAFF.

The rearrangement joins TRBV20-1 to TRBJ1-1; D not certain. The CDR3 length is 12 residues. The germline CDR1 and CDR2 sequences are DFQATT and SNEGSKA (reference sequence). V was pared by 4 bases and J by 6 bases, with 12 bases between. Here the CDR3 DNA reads TGCAGTGCTATCCCCTCGACATCTGAAGCTTTCTTT. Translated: CSAIPSTSEAFF.

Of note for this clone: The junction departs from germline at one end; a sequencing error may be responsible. The CDR3, as DNA: TGCAGTGCCTTACGAGGGACAGCCTTCCTCTTC. Translated, it gives CSALRGTAFLF. The chain couples TRBV20-1 to TRBJ1-2; 7 bases fit TRBD1. Germline-derived CDR1 and CDR2 are DFQATT and SNEGSKA (reference sequence). The CDR3 sequence is 11 residues long.

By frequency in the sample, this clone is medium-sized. The CDR3 reads CAGDRGPDTEAFF. CDR3 nucleotides: TGTGCCGGAGACAGGGGGCCGGACACTGAAGCTTTCTTT. The V and J genes are TRBV2 and TRBJ1-1, with 10 bases aligning to TRBD1. Trimming at V came to 11 bases and at J to 3 bases, leaving 6 bases not matched to a gene. This CDR3 spans 13 amino acids. The germline V gene has CDR1 SNHLY and CDR2 FYNNEI. Based on the CDR3 plus reference TRBV2 and TRBJ1-1, the full variable domain is EPEVTQTPSHQVTQMGQEVILRCVPISNHLYFYWYRQILGQKVEFLVSFYNNEISEKSEIFDDQFSVERPDGSNFTLKIRSTKLEDSAMYFCAGDRGPDTEAFFGQGTRLTVV.

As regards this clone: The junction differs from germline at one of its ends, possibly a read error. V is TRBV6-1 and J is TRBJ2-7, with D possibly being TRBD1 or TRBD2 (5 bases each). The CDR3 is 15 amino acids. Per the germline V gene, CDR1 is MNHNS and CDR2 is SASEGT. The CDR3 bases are TGTGCCAGCAGTGAGCCGGTACTAGGGGTCTACGAGCAGTACTTT. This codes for CASSEPVLGVYEQYF.

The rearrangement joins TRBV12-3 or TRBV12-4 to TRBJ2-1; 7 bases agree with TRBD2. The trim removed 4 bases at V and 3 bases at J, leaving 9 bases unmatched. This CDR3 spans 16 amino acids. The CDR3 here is CASSSGGIDLYNEQFF. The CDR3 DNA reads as TGTGCCAGCAGTTCGGGGGGAATAGACCTCTACAATGAGCAGTTCTTC.

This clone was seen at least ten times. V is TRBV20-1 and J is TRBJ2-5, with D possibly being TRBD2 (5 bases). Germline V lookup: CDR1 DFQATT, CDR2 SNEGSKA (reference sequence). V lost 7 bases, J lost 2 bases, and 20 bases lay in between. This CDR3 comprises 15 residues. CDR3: CSVLKRSGVQETQYF. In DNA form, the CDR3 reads TGCAGTGTCCTAAAACGGTCCGGGGTACAAGAGACCCAGTACTTC.

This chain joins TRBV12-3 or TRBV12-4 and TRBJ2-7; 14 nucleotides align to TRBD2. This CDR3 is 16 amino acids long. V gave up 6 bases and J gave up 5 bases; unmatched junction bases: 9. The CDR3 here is CASRSGTSGRLHEQYF. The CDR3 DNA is TGTGCCAGCAGATCCGGGACTAGCGGGAGATTACACGAGCAGTACTTC.

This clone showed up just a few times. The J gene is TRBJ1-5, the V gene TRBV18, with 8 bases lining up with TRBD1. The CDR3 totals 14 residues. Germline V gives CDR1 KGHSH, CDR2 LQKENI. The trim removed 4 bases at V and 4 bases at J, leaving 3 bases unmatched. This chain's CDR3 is CASSLNRGNQPQHF. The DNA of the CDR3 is TGTGCCAGCTCACTTAACAGGGGGAATCAGCCCCAGCATTTT.